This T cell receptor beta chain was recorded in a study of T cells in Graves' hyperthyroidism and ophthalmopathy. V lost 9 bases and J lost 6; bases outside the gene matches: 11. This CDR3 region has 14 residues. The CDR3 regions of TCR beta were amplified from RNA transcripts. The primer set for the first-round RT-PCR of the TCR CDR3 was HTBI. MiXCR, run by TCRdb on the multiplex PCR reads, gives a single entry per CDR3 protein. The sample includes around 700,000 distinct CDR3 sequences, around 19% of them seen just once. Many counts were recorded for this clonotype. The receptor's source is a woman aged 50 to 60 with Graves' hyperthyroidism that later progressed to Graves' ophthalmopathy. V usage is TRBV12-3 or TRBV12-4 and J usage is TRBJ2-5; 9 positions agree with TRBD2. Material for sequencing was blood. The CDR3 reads CASSGGPTRKTQYF. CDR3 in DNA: TGTGCCAGTAGCGGGGGACCAACTAGAAAGACCCAGTACTTC.